Each of the 25 T cell receptor beta chains below was sequenced from the same sample in a study of identical twins. TCRdb passed the 5' RACE reads through MiXCR, listing each CDR3 protein once. The sample yields some 210,000 distinct CDR3 sequences, about a sixth seen once. The sample also formed part of further work on T cells expressing NK-cell markers.

The source material was CD8+ T cells sorted from blood. The receptor set was obtained from a woman younger than 30 in good health.

This clonotype was counted at least ten times. The chain is built from TRBV6-2 or TRBV6-3 and TRBJ1-2, with D possibly matching TRBD1 (6 bases). V was pared by 0 bases and J by 4 bases, with 9 bases between. Germline V gene lookup returns CDR1 MNHEY and CDR2 SVGEGT. The CDR3 has 14 amino acids. CDR3 nucleotide sequence: TGTGCCAGCAGTTACTCCGGACAGACCTATGGCTACACCTTC. This codes for CASSYSGQTYGYTF.

This rearrangement joins TRBV3-1 to TRBJ2-1, with TRBD2 identical over 12 bases. Germline assignment: CDR1 LGHDT and CDR2 YNNKEL (reference sequence). After removal of 5 bases from V and 6 bases from J, the junction contained 8 bases not matched to a gene. CDR3 size: 16 residues. Written as DNA, the CDR3 is TGTGCCAGCAGCTCTTGGACTAGCGGGGTGAGCAATGAGCAGTTCTTC. It encodes CASSSWTSGVSNEQFF.

The rearrangement joins TRBV20-1 to TRBJ1-5; D remains ambiguous. Trimming shortened V by 4 bases and J by 3 bases, and 10 bases separated the two germline ends. The CDR3 covers 13 residues. CDR1 and CDR2 (germline): DFQATT, SNEGSKA (reference sequence). The CDR3 DNA reads as TGCAGTGCTACCTCCGGGTCCAATCAGCCCCAGCATTTT. The encoded protein is CSATSGSNQPQHF.

This clonotype was recorded at least ten times. The chain has TRBV7-6 and TRBJ2-2, with D unresolved. The CDR3 has 12 amino acids. The ends were cut back, 5 bases at V and 6 bases at J, with 7 bases in the middle. Germline lookup yields CDR1 SGHVS and CDR2 FNYEAQ. The CDR3 DNA is TGTGCCAGCAGCCCCCCCCCCGGGGAGCTGTTTTTT. It specifies CASSPPPGELFF.

V is TRBV9 and J is TRBJ1-2, with unresolved D. Germline V gene sequence: CDR1 SGDLS, CDR2 YYNGEE. CDR3 length: 12 residues. With 3 bases removed from V and 8 bases from J, the gap between germline ends came to 11 bases. The CDR3 DNA is TGTGCCAGCAGCGCTAGGGTTCACGGCTACACCTTC. It yields the protein CASSARVHGYTF.

As concerns this clonotype: One end of the junction varies from germline; a read error may be responsible. V and J are TRBV7-9 and TRBJ2-1, with 9 nucleotides matching TRBD1. The germline V gene encodes CDR1 SEHNR and CDR2 FQNEAQ (reference sequence). This CDR3 contains 12 residues. The CDR3 nucleotides are TGTGCCAGCAGCTTAGAAAGGGACAGGGAGGTCTTC. Encoded protein: CASSLERDREVF.

This clonotype was observed many times. The chain is built from TRBV5-1 and TRBJ2-7, with a tentative D call TRBD2 (5 bases). CDR1 SGHRS and CDR2 YFSETQ come from the germline V gene. The CDR3 covers 15 residues. Trimming took 4 bases from V and 10 from J, leaving 24 bases between them. CDR3 DNA sequence: TGCGCCAGCAGCGTTACCCCCGGGGAGACCACCCGTCAGTACTTC. Translating it yields CASSVTPGETTRQYF.

There are a few counts of this clonotype. The chain uses TRBV7-9 and TRBJ2-1, with 7 bases fitting TRBD2. V was pared by 4 bases and J by 3 bases, with 6 bases of the junction left unmatched. The length of the CDR3 is 15 residues. Germline V gene lookup returns CDR1 SEHNR and CDR2 FQNEAQ (reference sequence). CDR3 in amino acids: CASSSPRTSYNEQFF. The CDR3 DNA reads TGTGCCAGCAGCTCCCCCCGGACTAGCTACAATGAGCAGTTCTTC. The full variable domain, its missing parts supplied by reference TRBV7-9 and TRBJ2-1, is DTGVSQNPRHKITKRGQNVTFRCDPISEHNRLYWYRQTLGQGPEFLTYFQNEAQLEKSRLLSDRFSAERPKGSFSTLEIQRTEQGDSAMYLCASSSPRTSYNEQFFGPGTRLTVL.

The chain has TRBV7-8 and TRBJ1-2; TRBD1 might be the D (6 bases). Trimming stripped 5 bases from V and 2 bases from J, with 9 bases between. The CDR3 extends over 13 amino acids. Germline V gene lookup returns CDR1 SGHVS and CDR2 FQNEAQ. The DNA for the CDR3 is TGTGCCAGCAGCCCAACAGGGAACTATGGCTACACCTTC. Residues: CASSPTGNYGYTF.

The rearrangement joins TRBV20-1 to TRBJ1-2; D not resolved. Germline V CDR1 and CDR2: DFQATT, SNEGSKA (reference sequence). The CDR3 has 12 residues. V was pared by 8 bases and J by 4 bases, with 14 bases between. This CDR3 is CSTKPGFYGYTF. The CDR3 DNA reads as TGCAGTACTAAGCCGGGGTTCTATGGCTACACCTTC.

V is TRBV7-9 and J is TRBJ2-3; TRBD1 might be the D (6 bases). V was pared by 5 bases and J by 5 bases, with 17 bases between. The CDR3 loop spans 15 amino acids. Germline CDR1 reads SEHNR; CDR2 reads FQNEAQ (reference sequence). The CDR3 DNA reads as TGTGCCAGCAGCCCTAGGGCAGGGGCACAAGATACGCAGTATTTT. This translates into CASSPRAGAQDTQYF.

This chain connects TRBV11-2 to TRBJ1-2; maybe TRBD1 (6 bases). This CDR3 region has 15 residues. V was clipped by 4 bases and J by 3 bases, with 15 bases between them. Germline assignment: CDR1 SGHAT and CDR2 FQNNGV. This CDR3 is CASSSDRSHYYGYTF. The CDR3, as DNA: TGTGCCAGCAGCTCCGACAGGTCCCATTACTATGGCTACACCTTC.

CDR3 in DNA: TGTGCCAGCCGGGCAATTATCGGAAACACCATATATTTT. Its protein is CASRAIIGNTIYF. This sequence joins TRBV12-3 or TRBV12-4 and TRBJ1-3, with D unclear. The CDR3 sequence is 13 residues long. With 8 bases removed from V and 4 bases from J, the gap between germline ends came to 12 bases.

This chain links TRBV14 with TRBJ2-1; a possible D gene is TRBD1 (5 bases). This CDR3 has 16 amino acids. The ends were cut back, 0 bases at V and 2 bases at J, with 11 bases in the middle. Germline lookup yields CDR1 SGHDN and CDR2 FVKESK. The CDR3 reads CASSQDPGNPYNEQFF. The CDR3 nucleotides read TGTGCCAGCAGCCAAGATCCAGGGAATCCCTACAATGAGCAGTTCTTC.

The chain carries TRBV6-2 or TRBV6-3 and TRBJ2-7, with D perhaps TRBD1 or TRBD2 (5 bases each). Looked up from germline, CDR1 is MNHEY and CDR2 is SVGEGT. V lost 4 bases and J lost 3, with 7 bases in between. This CDR3 has 12 amino acids. CDR3 nucleotides: TGTGCCAGCAGTTGGGGGAACTACGAGCAGTACTTC. Its protein is CASSWGNYEQYF.

This clonotype turned up a few times. The chain couples TRBV2 to TRBJ2-3; tentatively, D is TRBD2 (6 bases). Trimming took 9 bases from V and 2 from J, leaving 15 bases between them. CDR3 length equals 14 residues. The V gene's germline CDR1 is SNHLY and CDR2 FYNNEI. The CDR3 sequence is CASYWAGHTDTQYF. CDR3 DNA sequence: TGTGCCAGTTACTGGGCGGGGCACACAGATACGCAGTATTTT.

V usage is TRBV27 and J usage is TRBJ2-3; 9 bases match TRBD1. CDR1 is MNHEY and CDR2 is SMNVEV in the germline V gene (reference sequence). The CDR3 length is 14 residues. Germline trimming cut 2 bases from V and 7 bases from J; bases unmatched to any gene: 4. The CDR3: CASSLMGQGHTQYF. For the CDR3, the DNA is TGTGCCAGCAGTTTAATGGGACAGGGACATACGCAGTATTTT.

This clonotype was picked up a small number of times. The V gene is TRBV6-1, the J gene TRBJ2-1; 13 bases line up with TRBD2. Germline loops: CDR1 MNHNS, CDR2 SASEGT. The junction had 4 bases not matched to a gene; V was cut back by 5 bases and J by 6 bases. This CDR3 region has 15 residues. This CDR3 reads CASSKTSGGPNEQFF. The CDR3 DNA reads TGTGCCAGCAGTAAGACTAGCGGGGGGCCCAATGAGCAGTTCTTC.

This clonotype was observed a handful of times. V gene TRBV7-9 combines with J gene TRBJ2-3; D gene unclear. CDR1 is SEHNR and CDR2 is FQNEAQ in the germline V gene (reference sequence). The V end lost 0 bases, the J end lost 0 bases, and 7 bases lay between the germline ends. CDR3 length: 15 residues. The chain's CDR3 is CASSLAQRSTDTQYF. CDR3 in DNA: TGTGCCAGCAGCTTAGCCCAGAGGAGCACAGATACGCAGTATTTT.

The chain is built from TRBV12-3 or TRBV12-4 and TRBJ2-3; 7 nucleotides line up with TRBD2. V gave up 6 bases and J gave up 2 bases; unmatched junction bases: 5. The CDR3 extends over 14 amino acids. In DNA, the CDR3 is TGTGCCAGCAGGGCTAGCGGAATCACAGATACGCAGTATTTT. Translation: CASRASGITDTQYF.

V is TRBV7-9 and J is TRBJ2-7; 8 bases align to TRBD2. The trim removed 4 bases at V and 2 bases at J, leaving 7 bases unmatched. This CDR3 is 15 amino acids long. Germline-derived CDR1 and CDR2 are SEHNR and FQNEAQ (reference sequence). CDR3 sequence reads: CASSSGTSGTYEQYF. The CDR3 DNA sequence: TGTGCCAGCAGCTCCGGGACTAGTGGGACCTACGAGCAGTACTTC.

This clonotype has just a few counts. The DNA is omitted, as the CDR3 cannot be located on it reliably, and the CDR3 follows TCRdb's listing. V is TRBV7-9 and J is TRBJ2-2. The CDR3 length equals 13 residues, ends included. Germline V CDR1 and CDR2: SEHNR, FQNEAQ (reference sequence). CDR3 protein: CASSSNLRRSCFF.

A few counts support this clonotype. The genes are TRBV29-1 and TRBJ1-2; 8 nucleotides line up with TRBD1. The CDR3 has 14 amino acids. J gave up 3 bases and V 5 bases, and 8 bases lay outside the gene matches. Per the germline V gene, CDR1 is SQVTM and CDR2 is ANQGSEA. CDR3 nucleotide sequence: TGCAGCGTTACGGACAGGGCGAACCACTATGGCTACACCTTC. Protein: CSVTDRANHYGYTF. Filled out from reference TRBV29-1 and TRBJ1-2, the complete variable domain reads SAVISQKPSRDICQRGTSLTIQCQVDSQVTMMFWYRQQPGQSLTLIATANQGSEATYESGFVIDKFPISRPNLTFSTLTVSNMSPEDSSIYLCSVTDRANHYGYTFGSGTRLTVV.

This clonotype was detected a few times. V usage is TRBV4-1 and J usage is TRBJ2-7; D unclear. The CDR3 runs 14 residues. Trimming removed 0 bases at V and 6 bases at J, with 12 bases between. Germline CDR1 is MGHRA and CDR2 is YSYEKL. Here the CDR3 reads CASSQDRRPSEQYF. CDR3 DNA sequence: TGCGCCAGCAGCCAAGATCGTCGGCCCAGCGAGCAGTACTTC.

This clonotype was seen a few times. The chain is built from TRBV12-3 or TRBV12-4 and TRBJ2-3; 7 bases fit TRBD2. This CDR3 has 15 residues. Unmatched junction bases numbered 6, after V lost 2 bases and J lost 4 bases. CDR3 nucleotides: TGTGCCAGCAGTTTACTAGCGGTAGGCGCAGATACGCAGTATTTT. It translates to CASSLLAVGADTQYF.